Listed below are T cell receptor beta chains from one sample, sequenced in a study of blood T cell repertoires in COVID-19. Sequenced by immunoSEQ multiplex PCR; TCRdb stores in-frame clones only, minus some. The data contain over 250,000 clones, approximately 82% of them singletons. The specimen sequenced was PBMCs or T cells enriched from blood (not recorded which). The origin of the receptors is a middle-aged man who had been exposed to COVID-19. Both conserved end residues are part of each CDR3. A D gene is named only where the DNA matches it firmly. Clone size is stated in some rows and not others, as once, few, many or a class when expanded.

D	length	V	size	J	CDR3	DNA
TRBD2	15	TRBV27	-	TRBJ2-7	CASSSIAGGSYEQYF	TGTGCCAGCAGTTCAATAGCGGGAGGTTCCTACGAGCAGTACTTC
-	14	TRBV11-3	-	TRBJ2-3	CASSQRYRTDTQYF	TGTGCCAGCAGCCAGAGGTATCGCACAGATACGCAGTATTTT
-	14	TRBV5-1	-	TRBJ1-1	CASSLGTANTEAFF	TGCGCCAGCAGCCTCGGGACTGCGAACACTGAAGCTTTCTTT
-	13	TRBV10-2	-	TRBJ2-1	CASRETSRNEQFF	TGCGCCAGCAGAGAGACCTCCAGAAATGAGCAGTTCTTC
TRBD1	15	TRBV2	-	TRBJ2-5	CASRTTQGQEETQYF	TGTGCCAGCCGCACCACCCAGGGACAGGAAGAGACCCAGTACTTC
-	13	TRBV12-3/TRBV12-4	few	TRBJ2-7	CASSLLDSYEQYF	TGTGCCAGCAGTTTGTTGGACAGCTACGAGCAGTACTTC
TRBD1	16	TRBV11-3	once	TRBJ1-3	CASSLGDSNSGNTIYF	TGTGCCAGCAGCTTAGGGGACAGCAACTCTGGAAACACCATATATTTT
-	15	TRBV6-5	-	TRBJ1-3	CASRFDSGSGNTIYF	TGTGCCAGCAGGTTCGACAGTGGCTCTGGAAACACCATATATTTT
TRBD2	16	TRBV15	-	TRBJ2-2	CATSRQSGLGTGELFF	TGTGCCACCAGCAGACAAAGCGGACTAGGAACCGGGGAGCTGTTTTTT
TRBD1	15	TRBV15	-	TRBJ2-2	CATSTRDRADGELFF	TGTGCCACCAGCACCCGGGACAGGGCGGACGGGGAGCTGTTTTTT
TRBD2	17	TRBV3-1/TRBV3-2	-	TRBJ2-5	CASSHGIQREGRETQYF	TGTGCCAGCAGCCACGGTATACAGCGGGAGGGCCGGGAGACCCAGTACTTC
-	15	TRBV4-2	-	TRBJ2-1	CASSQERGPYNEQFF	TGTGCCAGCAGCCAAGAACGAGGGCCCTACAATGAGCAGTTCTTC
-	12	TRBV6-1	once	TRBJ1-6	CASSEMEGTLHF	TGTGCCAGCAGTGAAATGGAGGGGACCCTCCACTTT
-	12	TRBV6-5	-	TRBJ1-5	CASRNPRQPQHF	TGTGCCAGCAGAAATCCCCGGCAGCCCCAGCATTTT
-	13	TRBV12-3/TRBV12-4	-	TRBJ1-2	CASSLDRNYGYTF	TGTGCCAGCAGTCTAGACAGAAACTATGGCTACACCTTC